This T cell receptor (beta chain) was sequenced during a study of blood T cell repertoires in COVID-19. Study as a whole: From the United States, Italy and Spain came samples of acute and convalescent COVID-19. The cDNA or gDNA used as material had been derived from T cells, B-cell-depleted T cells, or PBMCs.

The CDR3 runs to 16 residues. Per the germline V gene, CDR1 is SGHAT and CDR2 is FQNNGV. V was shortened by 2 bases and J by 1 base, with 12 bases between the two germline ends. Original handling: Amplification from reference gene primers served as the basis for estimated nucleated cell counts. Libraries were prepared by immunoSEQ multiplex PCR; TCRdb keeps only in-frame clonotypes and omits some of them. V, J and clone size were drawn from that table, and D and trimming were deduced from the DNA. The sample includes about 50,000 clones, 90% to 95% of them seen just once. The sequenced material came from peripheral blood. The receptor was isolated from a woman of 80 years or more with acute or convalescent COVID-19. This chain links TRBV11-2 with TRBJ2-4; no definite D call. CDR3 sequence reads: CASSLRTDAAKNIQYF. CDR3 DNA sequence: TGTGCCAGCAGCTTACGAACCGATGCGGCCAAAAACATTCAGTACTTC. Drawing the rest from reference TRBV11-2 and TRBJ2-4, the complete variable domain is EAGVAQSPRYKIIEKRQSVAFWCNPISGHATLYWYQQILGQGPKLLIQFQNNGVVDDSQLPKDRFSAERLKGVDSTLKIQPAKLEDSAVYLCASSLRTDAAKNIQYFGAGTRLSVL.